This T cell receptor beta chain was sequenced for a study of cytomegalovirus exposure and HLA in healthy donors. Across the study: Earlier sequencing of some 170 million T cells yielded 95 million to 120 million unique TCR beta sequences.

In germline, CDR1 is SSHAT, CDR2 FNYEAQ (reference sequence). The CDR3 is 12 residues long. Everyone who donated was a healthy bone marrow donor. The PCR had 60 Vbeta and 13 Jbeta primers. The method was immunoSEQ multiplex PCR; TCRdb's version includes in-frame clones alone and lacks a portion of them. The profile shows approximately 160,000 clones, 84% of them singletons. The chain employs TRBV7-7 and TRBJ1-2, with unresolved D. Sequencing used PBMCs. The sequence was obtained from a man between 18 and 35 years old in good health and CMV-seronegative. This CDR3 reads CASSTSAAGYTF. CDR3 nucleotide sequence: TGTGCTAGCTCAACATCGGCGGCTGGCTACACCTTC.